This T cell receptor beta chain was captured by sequencing in a study of T cell repertoires in cytomegalovirus infection (dated by TCRdb to between 2017 and 2020). Concerning the study at large: Donor HLA type was relevant to the analysis, as public TCR beta signatures indicated carriage of CMV infection together with the matching HLA type.

Compared with germline, V lacks 5 bases and J lacks 2 bases; bases without a gene match: 17. The CDR3, from cysteine to phenylalanine, totals 19 residues. The kept DNA is CDR3 alone, 57 bases in frame from the first base. For CDR1 and CDR2, the germline V gene (reference sequence) lists DFQATT and SNEGSKA. Study-wide findings and limitations: In the ex vivo response, HLA-C-restricted CMV-specific TCR beta clonotypes were dominant, and in two of eight donors the single most frequent clonotype came from this HLA-C-restricted group. Carriers of CMV infection plus the relevant HLA type were discriminated by the cumulative frequency of public TCR beta family members in the study cohort and in an independent roughly 340-donor cohort.

This clonotype was counted between two and nine times. The target of this receptor is not known. Per-base qualities were not stored, and no clone one base away is much larger. TCRdb shows the sequencer as Illumina HiSeq 1500. TCRdb reanalyzed the raw reads on its own, using fastp at Q25 for trimming and MiXCR for clone calling, and kept in-frame beta chains. CDR3 protein duplicates are merged, each entry listing the most common genes and DNA. For this sample the table gives 150,000 to 180,000 distinct CDR3 sequences, of which around 22% were detected only once. The ten top clones hold roughly 9.7% of the sample.

This receptor was identified in a human donor in good health (CMV status not recorded). Some clones in this sample may be carry-over from other donors' samples. Input material: PBMCs. The chain joins TRBV20-1 to TRBJ2-3; 12 nucleotides in the junction match TRBD2. The nucleotide sequence is TGCAGTGCTCCACTGCGACCCAGACTAGCGGGGGTGGACACAGATACGCAGTATTTT. This yields the protein CSAPLRPRLAGVDTDTQYF.